Sequencing of this T cell receptor (beta chain) was carried out in a study of T cell repertoires in cytomegalovirus infection. Germline V gene lookup returns CDR1 SNHLY and CDR2 FYNNEI. The CDR3 totals 13 residues. With V trimmed by 9 bases and J by 7 bases, 1 base remained unmatched. The table lists this clonotype with many counts. What it binds is not known. TCRdb used MiXCR to reprocess the reads, holding one entry per CDR3 protein. The table has about 110,000 distinct CDR3 sequences, under 50% seen once. The study, taken as a whole, reports: Dominant in the ex vivo response were TCR beta clonotypes restricted by HLA-C and specific for CMV. Carriage of CMV together with the relevant HLA was identifiable through cumulative public TCR beta family frequency.

The TCR comes from a human donor in good health (CMV status not recorded). Some clones in this sample may be carry-over from other donors' samples. The chain uses TRBV2 and TRBJ1-6, with 12 bases identical to TRBD1. This specimen was CD8+ T cells from cultured PBMCs, taken from culture after CMV antigen stimulation. In DNA form, the CDR3 reads TGTGCCAGGGGACAGGGGGCGAATTCACCCCTCCACTTT. Translation: CARGQGANSPLHF.